The present T cell receptor beta chain was sequenced within a study of blood T cell repertoires in COVID-19. In the original analysis: How many nucleated cells were present was estimated from reference gene primer amplification. This table comes from immunoSEQ multiplex PCR, and its TCRdb copy is limited to in-frame clones, with some not included. V and J calls and clone size are copied from that table; D and trimming were computed from the DNA. The table lists 210,000 or so clones, about 84% of them singletons. Individuals drawn from 24 US areas were about 18 to 100 years old. Self-reported history from a screening survey and questionnaire set each donor's cohort. This CDR3 spans 15 amino acids. Per the germline V gene, CDR1 is MNHEY and CDR2 is SVGAGI. Trimming at V came to 10 bases and at J to 2 bases, leaving 10 bases not matched to a gene.

V gene TRBV6-5 combines with J gene TRBJ2-3; TRBD2 matches at 9 bases. The sequence was collected from a man aged 25-45 years with acute COVID-19. What was sequenced was PBMCs or T cells enriched from blood (not recorded which). The CDR3 DNA sequence: TGTGCCACCGCCCTTAGCGGGGGAGTCACAGATACGCAGTATTTT. Translating gives CATALSGGVTDTQYF.